This T cell receptor (beta chain) was sequenced during a study of cytomegalovirus exposure and HLA in healthy donors (dated 2017 in TCRdb). In terms of the full investigation: An earlier analysis of around 600 of the donors reported about 250 Gb of sequence data and 100 million to 140 million unique TCR beta sequences from some 180 million T cells. An early release covering some 640 HLA-typed donors comprised 300 to 350 gigabases of sequencing data and tens of millions of unique TCR sequences. Among the approximately 430 genotyped donors, around 81% belonged to the genetic ancestry cluster associated with self-reported Caucasian donors. The aim of the study was to test whether cataloging public T cell receptors could identify signatures of past pathogen exposure. The study profiled the T cell repertoires of under 700 subjects by immunosequencing and related them to cytomegalovirus serostatus. In addition to the first cohort of approximately 670 subjects, a separate validation cohort of 120 different subjects was used. To predict cytomegalovirus infection status, the study brought together high-throughput TCR immunosequencing, statistical association of individual TCRs with disease status, and machine learning. In a later analysis, previously published TCR beta repertoires from several hundred donors were re-analyzed and high-resolution HLA genotyping was added so that TCR occurrence patterns could be studied. The later analysis used no new phenotypic data to find candidate immune exposures, relying instead on TCR beta sequences and their occurrence across donors. To decide whether each TCR beta V gene segment behaved as functional or pseudogenic, an earlier analysis of some 600 of the donors relied on high-throughput TCR beta sequencing. Alongside the repertoire data, information on donor age, sex, ethnicity and CMV serostatus was compiled. Genome-wide SNP genotypes for about 60% of the roughly 670 donors were used in a later genetic analysis, which treated that subset as a discovery cohort. Every repertoire in the discovery cohort had been generated on one and the same sequencing platform. Class I and class II HLA loci were covered by the typing at four-digit resolution. Typing coverage varied by locus: roughly 620-630 donors for A, B, C, DRB1 and DQB1; roughly 560 for DQA1; about 590 for DPA1; 450 to 480 for DPB1. Because of strong linkage in the cohort, roughly five DR-DQ haplotypes were treated as single units for association and clustering. Among approximately 370 genotyped donors of the cohort, an average of approximately 240,000 unique TCR beta nucleotide sequences was sequenced per donor, of which about 18% were non-productive. Points the paper makes about the study in general: A later analysis found that HLA-associated TCR beta chains were more clonally expanded and had lower generation probabilities than equally common non-associated chains. A total of about 180 TCR beta chains were listed by the study as associated with cytomegalovirus. According to a later genetic analysis, donors in an Asian-associated ancestry cluster had fewer N-insertions in productive TCRs than the approximately 650-donor mean. In a later analysis, the rate of TCR association differed among HLA loci, with DRB1 alleles having the most associated TCRs and HLA-C alleles having the fewest. The sequencing pipeline was judged likely to have produced a cluster of highly shared sequence variants as a technical artifact. A few of the identified cytomegalovirus-associated TCR beta chains were confirmed in vitro to be specific for cytomegalovirus antigens. A further reported finding was that TCR beta sequences accurately predicted the HLA-A and HLA-B alleles for most subjects in the first cohort. Specific HLA alleles were associated with roughly 17,000 TCR beta sequences at a false discovery rate of 0.05 in a later analysis. The classifier was reported to diagnose cytomegalovirus status with high specificity and sensitivity in both the original and validation cohorts. Some IMGT-functional V segments, including TRBV6-2 and TRBV6-3, could not be told apart with the 87-base-pair reads, so those segments were excluded. The authors suggested that the approach could potentially be extended to other disease states and immunological phenotypes. V-gene and J-gene trimming of TCR beta chains was associated with a missense DCLRE1C variant in a later genetic analysis, and the association was replicated in an independent cohort. Because counts were too low, fewer than 20 rarely observed V segments, including chromosome 9 orphons, were excluded from the earlier analysis of roughly 580 of the donors. When HLA alleles, especially DR and DQ, strongly co-occurred, attributing TCR associations to individual alleles was difficult. Roughly uniform sequencing depth across donors was assumed in presence/absence analyses, although this assumption may not hold. Linkage disequilibrium might explain the correlated functional status among segregating V segments, but an unknown experimental factor could not be excluded. A later analysis found that most CMV-associated TCR beta chains appeared HLA-restricted, with HLA associations seemingly driven largely by CMV exposure. A later analysis reported that several top co-occurrence clusters appeared linked to parvovirus B19, influenza, CMV and Epstein-Barr virus. Because some donors lacked HLA typing at each locus, the association tests relied only on the typed subset. Across donors, most TCR sequences were observed very rarely, whereas some public TCRs were present in many individuals. CMV serostatus was the only immune exposure information available for the cohort. In this cohort, only TCR beta chains were sequenced, and detectable features were limited by the absence of alpha or paired-chain data. In an earlier analysis of more than 500 of the donors, most TCR beta V segments appeared in productive rearrangements about 90% or about 30% of the time, broadly matching IMGT annotations.

Concerning this clone: Its cognate antigen has yet to be identified. Base qualities are not at hand, and no much larger clone is one base apart.

In total, around 600 healthy bone marrow donors made up the cohort. Cohort members were all nominally healthy when sampled, although unrecorded immune exposures were likely present. The donor tested CMV seronegative, placing the donor among the 300 to 450 seronegative members of the cohort. Every donor gave a peripheral blood sample, and the peripheral blood mononuclear cells from that sample were used for TCR beta sequencing. The Qiagen DNeasy Blood Extraction Kit was used to extract genomic DNA from the blood cell samples. The library was prepared using the immunoSEQ multiplex PCR assay. A mixture of 60 forward primers for TCR Vbeta segments and 13 reverse primers for TCR Jbeta segments was used in the multiplex PCR. Amplification of the CDR3 region of rearranged TCR beta genes was performed with a multiplex PCR assay on genomic DNA. The Illumina HiSeq System was used to sequence the amplified TCR beta libraries as 87-base-pair reads. Under the source paper's analysis protocol: Across the 670 or so repertoires, a later analysis counted roughly 84 million unique TCR beta chains, around 11 million of which were shared by at least two donors. A nearest-neighbor algorithm error-corrected the raw reads and collapsed the reads into unique sequences, merging closely related sequences to remove PCR and sequencing errors. Alignment of CDR3 sequences to IMGT reference sequences was used to assign V, D and J gene segments. For a sequence to be retained, a match of at least six nucleotides to both a V gene segment and a J gene segment was required. A rearrangement counted as productive if the CDR3 had no stop codons and remained in frame with V and J, and every other rearrangement counted as non-productive. Following IMGT convention, CDR3 was defined as the stretch from the second conserved V-encoded cysteine up to the conserved J-encoded phenylalanine. The earlier analysis of about 530 of the donors excluded any sequence lacking an unambiguous match to a single V gene segment. An earlier analysis of 500 to 600 of the donors classified V segments as functional when productive rearrangements were above 56.7% and as segregating when the standard deviation between donors was above 5%. A statistical classification framework was developed to diagnose cytomegalovirus status using the catalog of TCR beta chain sequences. In a later analysis, TCR nucleotide sequences were compared against IMGT/GENE-DB human TR gene sequences so that V and J genes could be assigned. A later analysis assigned CDR3 sequences and most-parsimonious VDJ recombination scenarios with the TCRdist pipeline. In a later analysis, each TCR beta chain was defined by its CDR3 amino acid sequence together with its V-gene family, and reads without a unique V-gene family were excluded. As a way to deal with suspected cross-contamination and a sequencing artifact, a later analysis dropped 450 to 700 nucleotide sequences that were highly shared and had low generation probability. In a later analysis, a clonal expansion index for each public chain was calculated from normalized within-repertoire ranks of inferred template counts. In a later analysis, generation probabilities were computed using a VDJ recombination model fitted to out-of-frame rearrangements, and the results were checked against IGoR. A later analysis scored TCR-TCR, TCR-HLA and TCR-CMV co-occurrence with hypergeometric tests, applying a repertoire-size bias correction to TCR pairs. To estimate false discovery rates, a later analysis permuted the HLA or CMV assignments 20 times. A later analysis grouped co-occurring TCRs with DBSCAN, adding TCRdist sequence similarity when clustering within HLA-allele-positive subsets. Repertoires with fewer than 30,000 or more than 120,000 public chains were left out of co-occurrence clustering, as were five repertoires with anomalous nucleotide sharing. This immuneACCESS table, as held by TCRdb, lists in-frame sequences with V and J called but not all clones. Of the missing ones, under half trace to an unresolved V gene in checked studies; the others have no known cause. The V and J calls and the clone size are those of that table, but D and trimming were determined from the DNA. The sample table lists 150,000 to 200,000 clones, 75% to 90% of them with a count of one. The ten largest clonotypes hold approximately 1.3% of the sample.

The CDR3 measures 15 amino acids from cysteine to phenylalanine. Only the CDR3 DNA stays, 45 bases, in frame from base 1. V ends up 4 bases short and J 4 bases short, with an unmatched junction base count of 7. The germline V gene specifies SQVTM as CDR1 and ANQGSEA as CDR2. Sequencing was done on a sample of PBMCs. The TCR originated in a boy aged 2 to 9 in good health and CMV-seronegative. The chain links TRBV29-1 with TRBJ2-7; the junction holds 13 bases that match TRBD2. Read as DNA, the sequence is TGCAGCGTTGGGGGGGGACTAGCGGGATCTTACGAGCAGTACTTC. Its amino acids are CSVGGGLAGSYEQYF.